This entry lists 19 T cell receptor beta chains sequenced from one sample in a study of blood T cell repertoires in COVID-19. Here immunoSEQ multiplex PCR was the method, and the copy in TCRdb shows in-frame clones only, minus some. The sample contains some 140,000 clones, around three quarters of which appear only once. Sequencing used peripheral blood. Receptors were obtained from a man aged 60 to 69 with acute or convalescent COVID-19.

The chain recombines TRBV9 with TRBJ1-6, with D possibly matching TRBD1 (6 bases). The germline V gene encodes CDR1 SGDLS and CDR2 YYNGEE. The CDR3 totals 15 residues. Between the trimmed V and J ends, which lost 4 bases and 5 bases, there was a span of 13 bases. This CDR3 is CASSHTDSDNSPLHF. CDR3 nucleotide sequence: TGTGCCAGCAGCCATACGGACAGCGATAATTCACCCCTCCACTTT.

This clone was found a few times. The rearrangement joins TRBV6-6 to TRBJ1-2; D possibly corresponds to TRBD1 (5 bases). This CDR3 spans 14 amino acids. V was trimmed by 5 bases and J by 3 bases, leaving 13 bases between them. CDR1 is MNHNY, CDR2 SVGAGI, per germline (reference sequence). The CDR3 sequence: CASSQTPGYYGYTF. DNA for the CDR3: TGTGCCAGCAGTCAGACGCCAGGGTACTATGGCTACACCTTC.

The chain uses TRBV5-5 and TRBJ2-5; D uncertain. Germline CDR1 reads SGHKS; CDR2 reads YYEKEE (reference sequence). Trimming removed 0 bases from V and 1 base from J, with 7 bases in between. CDR3 size: 14 residues. CDR3 coding DNA: TGTGCCAGCAGCTTGGGCATCAGCCAAGAGACCCAGTACTTC. It encodes CASSLGISQETQYF.

V and J are TRBV30 and TRBJ1-2; maybe TRBD1 (5 bases). Germline V gene data show CDR1 as GTSNPN and CDR2 as SVGIG (reference sequence). The CDR3 sequence is 15 residues long. Trimming left V 2 bases short and J 4 bases short, with 17 bases between. In nucleotides, the CDR3 is TGTGCCTGGAGTATCGCCGGGACTGATCCCTATGGCTACACCTTC. Translating gives CAWSIAGTDPYGYTF.

The chain is built from TRBV7-2 and TRBJ1-5; tentative D call: TRBD1 (5 bases). There are 15 residues in the CDR3. Trimming pared 5 bases from V and 1 base from J, leaving 12 bases between. The germline V gene encodes CDR1 SGHTA and CDR2 FQGNSA. The CDR3 DNA is TGTGCCAGCAGCGGCGGCGGGGGAAGCAATCAGCCCCAGCATTTT. This encodes CASSGGGGSNQPQHF.

The chain employs TRBV7-2 and TRBJ2-7; D gene unclear. The CDR3 is made up of 16 amino acids. Per germline, CDR1 SGHTA and CDR2 FQGNSA. Trimming took 0 bases from V and 0 from J, leaving 12 bases between them. CDR3 nucleotide sequence: TGTGCCAGCAGCTTAGCGGTTGCGAGTCTCTCCTACGAGCAGTACTTC. It specifies CASSLAVASLSYEQYF. The full variable domain, rest sourced from reference TRBV7-2 and TRBJ2-7, is GAGVSQSPSNKVTEKGKDVELRCDPISGHTALYWYRQSLGQGLEFLIYFQGNSAPDKSGLPSDRFSAERTGGSVSTLTIQRTQQEDSAVYLCASSLAVASLSYEQYFGPGTRLTVT.

V usage is TRBV27 and J usage is TRBJ1-1; D may be TRBD1 (6 bases). V lost 0 bases to trimming and J lost 1 base, with 18 bases between them. Germline V CDR1 and CDR2: MNHEY, SMNVEV (reference sequence). The CDR3 loop spans 18 amino acids. CDR3 DNA sequence: TGTGCCAGCAGTTTATCGGGCAGGGGAGCTGGGAGGAACACTGAAGCTTTCTTT. Protein product: CASSLSGRGAGRNTEAFF.

As DNA, the CDR3 is TGTGCCAGCAGCTTGGGACTCCCAGATACGCAGTATTTT. Translating it yields CASSLGLPDTQYF. The chain combines TRBV5-4 with TRBJ2-3; D is uncertain. CDR1 is SGHNT and CDR2 is YYREEE in the germline V gene (reference sequence). Trimming shortened V by 0 bases and J by 4 bases, and 6 bases separated the two germline ends. This CDR3 contains 13 residues.

The chain carries TRBV9 and TRBJ2-1, with 11 bases that match TRBD2. CDR3 length equals 16 residues. Germline CDR1 is SGDLS and CDR2 is YYNGEE. Trimming took 3 bases from V and 7 from J; bases not matched to a gene: 9. CDR3 region: CASSDSGRAVGNEQFF. DNA of the CDR3: TGTGCCAGCAGCGATAGCGGGAGGGCAGTTGGGAATGAGCAGTTCTTC.

The genes are TRBV28 and TRBJ2-1, with 7 bases that match TRBD2. Losses at the gene ends were 4 bases for V and 4 bases for J; bases not matched to a gene: 4. Germline loops: CDR1 MDHEN, CDR2 SYDVKM. The CDR3 length is 14 residues. The CDR3 nucleotides read TGTGCCAGCAGTTCTGGGGGGGTTTACAATGAGCAGTTCTTC. Protein sequence: CASSSGGVYNEQFF.

The chain uses TRBV28 and TRBJ2-7; 7 bases match TRBD2. Trimming at V came to 7 bases and at J to 0 bases, leaving 6 bases not matched to a gene. The CDR3 is made up of 14 amino acids. Germline CDR1 reads MDHEN; CDR2 reads SYDVKM. CDR3 protein: CASTQGGSSYEQYF. CDR3 bases: TGTGCCAGCACCCAGGGAGGGAGCTCCTACGAGCAGTACTTC.

The table lists this clone with a few counts. This chain uses TRBV28 with TRBJ1-6; tentatively, D is TRBD1 (6 bases). V lost 5 bases to trimming and J lost 7 bases, with 15 bases between them. The CDR3 runs 15 residues. Germline CDR1 reads MDHEN; CDR2 reads SYDVKM. The CDR3 DNA reads as TGTGCCAGCAGTCTCCCACAGGGAGCAAATTCACCCCTCCACTTT. Protein sequence: CASSLPQGANSPLHF.

V gene TRBV5-1 combines with J gene TRBJ1-2; weak D call: TRBD1 (6 bases). Germline CDR1 is SGHRS and CDR2 is YFSETQ. The CDR3 consists of 13 residues. Deletions cut 9 bases from V and 3 bases from J, with 15 bases between. Here the CDR3 reads CATRPSGDYGYTF. Here the CDR3 DNA reads TGCGCCACCAGACCCTCAGGGGACTATGGCTACACCTTC.

The V and J genes are TRBV28 and TRBJ1-5, with TRBD1 as a possible D gene (6 bases). Germline loops: CDR1 MDHEN, CDR2 SYDVKM. Trimming took 3 bases from V and 6 from J, leaving 12 bases between them. This CDR3 has 14 residues. The CDR3 bases are TGTGCCAGCAGTTTCGGGGGGGCAGGTCAGCCCCAGCATTTT. It is translated as CASSFGGAGQPQHF. Using reference TRBV28 and TRBJ1-5 for the parts outside the CDR3, the full variable domain is DVKVTQSSRYLVKRTGEKVFLECVQDMDHENMFWYRQDPGLGLRLIYFSYDVKMKEKGDIPEGYSVSREKKERFSLILESASTNQTSMYLCASSFGGAGQPQHFGDGTRLSIL.

The CDR3 loop is CAISVTGGTEAFF. In nucleotides, the CDR3 is TGTGCCATCAGCGTGACAGGGGGCACTGAAGCTTTCTTT. V gene TRBV10-3 combines with J gene TRBJ1-1; TRBD1 matches 9 bases. This CDR3 region has 13 residues. CDR1 is ENHRY and CDR2 is SYGVKD in the germline V gene. V trimming: 6 bases; J trimming: 4 bases; junction bases outside the gene matches: 3.

For the CDR3, the DNA is TGTGCCAGCAGCCAGGGAGGCCCCTACAATGAGCAGTTCTTC. Its protein is CASSQGGPYNEQFF. The chain is built from TRBV28 and TRBJ2-1; maybe TRBD2 (6 bases). The germline CDR1 and CDR2 sequences are MDHEN and SYDVKM. The V and J ends lost 6 bases and 2 bases respectively, with 11 bases between them. The CDR3 covers 14 residues.

The chain has TRBV2 and TRBJ1-5, with a weak D call TRBD1 (5 bases). V shed 4 bases and J shed 9 bases, with 16 bases lying between them. The CDR3 has 14 amino acids. CDR1 is SNHLY and CDR2 is FYNNEI in the germline V gene. CDR3 residues: CASSGDGGIMPQHF. DNA for the CDR3: TGTGCCAGCAGTGGGGACGGGGGGATCATGCCCCAGCATTTT.

The chain carries TRBV7-2 and TRBJ1-4; 7 bases line up with TRBD1. V shed 5 bases, J shed 8 bases, and the junction held 8 bases outside the gene matches. In germline, CDR1 is SGHTA, CDR2 FQGNSA. The CDR3 consists of 14 residues. CDR3 sequence (DNA): TGTGCCAGCAGCATACAGGGGACAAGCGAAAAACTGTTTTTT. As protein: CASSIQGTSEKLFF. Drawing the rest from reference TRBV7-2 and TRBJ1-4, the complete variable domain is GAGVSQSPSNKVTEKGKDVELRCDPISGHTALYWYRQSLGQGLEFLIYFQGNSAPDKSGLPSDRFSAERTGGSVSTLTIQRTQQEDSAVYLCASSIQGTSEKLFFGSGTQLSVL.

V usage is TRBV30 and J usage is TRBJ1-1; D unresolved. Germline CDR1 and CDR2: GTSNPN and SVGIG (reference sequence). The germline V and J ends were trimmed by 0 bases and 1 base, with 9 bases remaining between them. This CDR3 region has 14 residues. CDR3 bases: TGTGCCTGGAGTGTAAACGAGGCGAACACTGAAGCTTTCTTT. Translated, it gives CAWSVNEANTEAFF.